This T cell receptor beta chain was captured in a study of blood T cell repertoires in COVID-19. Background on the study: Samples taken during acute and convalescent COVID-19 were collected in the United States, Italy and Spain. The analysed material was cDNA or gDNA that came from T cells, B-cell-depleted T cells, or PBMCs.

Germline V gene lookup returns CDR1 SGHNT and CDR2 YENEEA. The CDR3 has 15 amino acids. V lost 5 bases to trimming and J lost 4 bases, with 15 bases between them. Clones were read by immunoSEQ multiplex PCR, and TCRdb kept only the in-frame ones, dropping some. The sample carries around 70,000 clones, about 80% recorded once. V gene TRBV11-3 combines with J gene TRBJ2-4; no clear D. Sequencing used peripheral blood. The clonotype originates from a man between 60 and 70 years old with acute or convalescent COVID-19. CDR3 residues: CASSQEWQVKNIQYF. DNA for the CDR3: TGTGCCAGCAGCCAAGAATGGCAGGTTAAAAACATTCAGTACTTC.